The next 13 T cell receptor beta chains were all read from a single sample in a study of OX40 agonist ivuxolimab in advanced cancers. Only in-frame clones appear in the TCRdb table, and some are missing; sequencing was by immunoSEQ multiplex PCR. The data show 40,000 or so clones, about 82% seen once. The starting material was CD4+ or CD8+ T cells sorted from blood, obtained in a trial of the OX40 agonist ivuxolimab. The source is an adult with an advanced solid tumor such as melanoma, head and neck, liver or kidney cancer.

This clone was seen a few times. The rearrangement uses TRBV7-9 and TRBJ1-1; the D is unclear. There are 11 residues in the CDR3. Germline V gene sequence: CDR1 SEHNR, CDR2 FQNEAQ (reference sequence). V lost 4 bases and J lost 8, with 8 bases in between. The CDR3 protein is CASSSQVEAFF. The CDR3 coding sequence is TGTGCCAGCAGCTCCCAAGTAGAAGCTTTCTTT.

J is TRBJ2-3 and V is TRBV30; TRBD1 matches at 7 bases. The V gene end was trimmed by 4 bases and the J gene end by 4 bases; junction bases not matched to a gene: 2. The CDR3 extends over 12 amino acids. Germline V gene data show CDR1 as GTSNPN and CDR2 as SVGIG (reference sequence). CDR3 loop: CAWTRGPDTQYF. The DNA of the CDR3 is TGTGCCTGGACTAGGGGGCCAGATACGCAGTATTTT.

The rearrangement uses TRBV19 and TRBJ1-5; D is uncertain. The germline CDR1 and CDR2 sequences are LNHDA and SQIVND (reference sequence). The CDR3 covers 16 residues. Trimming took off 5 bases at V and 0 bases at J, with 14 bases between the two ends. In DNA form, the CDR3 reads TGTGCCAGTAGTCATAGGTTCCAGGATAGCAATCAGCCCCAGCATTTT. Its translation is CASSHRFQDSNQPQHF.

This clone was counted between two and nine times. V is TRBV7-2 and J is TRBJ2-3; D not certain. This CDR3 comprises 11 residues. Germline CDR1 is SGHTA and CDR2 is FQGNSA. V lost 4 bases, J lost 2 bases, and 1 base lay in between. The CDR3 nucleotides are TGTGCCAGCAGCTCCACAGATACGCAGTATTTT. Encoded protein: CASSSTDTQYF. Based on the CDR3 plus reference TRBV7-2 and TRBJ2-3, the full variable domain is GAGVSQSPSNKVTEKGKDVELRCDPISGHTALYWYRQSLGQGLEFLIYFQGNSAPDKSGLPSDRFSAERTGGSVSTLTIQRTQQEDSAVYLCASSSTDTQYFGPGTRLTVL.

The chain couples TRBV7-9 to TRBJ2-7, with TRBD1 matching 9 bases. Unmatched junction bases numbered 3, after V lost 2 bases and J lost 4 bases. Germline V CDR1 and CDR2: SEHNR, FQNEAQ (reference sequence). The CDR3 sequence is 14 residues long. The CDR3 protein is CASSLRDRAYEQYF. CDR3 nucleotides: TGTGCCAGCAGCTTAAGGGACAGGGCGTACGAGCAGTACTTC.

V usage is TRBV6-1 and J usage is TRBJ1-6; no firm D call. Trimming pared 3 bases from V and 5 bases from J, leaving 17 bases between. Germline lookup yields CDR1 MNHNS and CDR2 SASEGT. The CDR3 is 17 residues long. The CDR3 reads CASSDGRVRRNNSPLHF. CDR3 sequence (DNA): TGTGCCAGCAGTGATGGCCGGGTAAGGAGGAATAATTCACCCCTCCACTTT.

V gene TRBV28 combines with J gene TRBJ2-7, with D possibly TRBD1 on 6 matching bases. The germline gives CDR1 MDHEN, CDR2 SYDVKM. The V gene lost 6 bases and the J gene lost 2 bases, with 14 bases spanning the gap. The CDR3 consists of 14 residues. The CDR3 loop reads CASRTDRPPYEQYF. The DNA for the CDR3 is TGTGCCAGCAGAACAGACAGGCCCCCCTACGAGCAGTACTTC. Full variable domain (rest looked up from reference TRBV28 and TRBJ2-7): DVKVTQSSRYLVKRTGEKVFLECVQDMDHENMFWYRQDPGLGLRLIYFSYDVKMKEKGDIPEGYSVSREKKERFSLILESASTNQTSMYLCASRTDRPPYEQYFGPGTRLTVT.

The V and J genes are TRBV4-2 and TRBJ1-1; no definite D call. The CDR3 has 16 amino acids. Trimming stripped 4 bases from V and 2 bases from J, with 17 bases between. Germline CDR1 is LGHNA and CDR2 is YNFKEQ. The CDR3: CASSPLGSAANTEAFF. CDR3 DNA: TGTGCCAGCAGCCCATTGGGGTCCGCAGCCAACACTGAAGCTTTCTTT.

The J gene is TRBJ2-7, the V gene TRBV11-2, with a possible D match to TRBD1 (6 bases). From germline, CDR1 is SGHAT and CDR2 FQNNGV. The CDR3 is 15 residues long. Between the trimmed V and J ends, which lost 0 bases and 7 bases, there was a span of 16 bases. The CDR3 coding sequence is TGTGCCAGCAGCTTAGAGACCACAGGGCCATGGGAGCAGTACTTC. Protein product: CASSLETTGPWEQYF.

The chain has TRBV7-9 and TRBJ2-2; 7 nucleotides match TRBD2. Germline CDR1 is SEHNR and CDR2 is FQNEAQ (reference sequence). V lost 5 bases to trimming and J lost 4 bases; unmatched junction nucleotides: 7. The CDR3 has 15 amino acids. CDR3 bases: TGTGCCAGCAGCCCGGGACTACCTCTCACCGGGGAGCTGTTTTTT. Amino acids: CASSPGLPLTGELFF.

The CDR3 sequence: CASINTILSEQYF. The CDR3, as DNA: TGTGCCAGCATAAACACCATTCTCAGCGAGCAGTACTTC. V and J are TRBV6-1 and TRBJ2-7; D is unclear. The CDR3 has 13 residues. Trimming cost V 7 bases and J 6 bases, with 16 bases left between them. Germline lookup yields CDR1 MNHNS and CDR2 SASEGT.

This sequence joins TRBV7-9 and TRBJ2-7, with unresolved D. CDR1 is SEHNR, CDR2 FQNEAQ, per germline (reference sequence). The CDR3 is 11 residues long. Trimming shortened V by 4 bases and J by 7 bases, and 8 bases separated the two germline ends. DNA of the CDR3: TGTGCCAGCAGCTCCCTCGGGGAGCAGTACTTC. It codes for CASSSLGEQYF.

The gene calls are TRBV7-3 and TRBJ2-7; tentative D call: TRBD1 (7 bases). This CDR3 spans 17 amino acids. The ends were cut back, 4 bases at V and 3 bases at J, with 22 bases in the middle. CDR1 is SGHTA and CDR2 is FQGTGA in the germline V gene. The CDR3 spells CASSSKRRGDSYYEQYF. CDR3 in DNA: TGTGCCAGCAGCTCCAAGCGGAGGGGGGACAGTTACTACGAGCAGTACTTC.